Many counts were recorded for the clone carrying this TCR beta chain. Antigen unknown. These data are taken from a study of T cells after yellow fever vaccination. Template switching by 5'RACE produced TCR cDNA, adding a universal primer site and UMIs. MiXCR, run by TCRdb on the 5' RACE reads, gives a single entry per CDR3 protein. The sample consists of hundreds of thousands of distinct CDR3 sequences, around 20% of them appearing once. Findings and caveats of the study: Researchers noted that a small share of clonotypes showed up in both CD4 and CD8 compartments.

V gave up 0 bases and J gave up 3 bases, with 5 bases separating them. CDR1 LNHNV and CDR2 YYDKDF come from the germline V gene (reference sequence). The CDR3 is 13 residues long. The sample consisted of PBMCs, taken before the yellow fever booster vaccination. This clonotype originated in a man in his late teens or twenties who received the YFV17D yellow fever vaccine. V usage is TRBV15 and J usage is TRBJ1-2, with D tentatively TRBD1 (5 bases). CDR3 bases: TGTGCCACCAGCAGAGACAGGGACTATGGCTACACCTTC. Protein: CATSRDRDYGYTF.